This T cell receptor (delta chain) was sequenced in a study of γδ T cells in repeated Plasmodium falciparum infection. Background on the study: Malaria-naive adults were infected with P. falciparum NF54 four times over about 600 days. Timepoints: baseline, immediately before selected infections, and 21 days after every infection. The study, taken as a whole, reports: The Malian cohort came from a small rural village of predominantly one ethnic group. Many TCRgamma sequences overlapped between individuals in stable Vgamma9/Vdelta2+ repertoires.

Of note for this clone: What it binds is unknown. TCRdb records a much larger clone's protein for this DNA, with a difference at residue 12 that likely arises from a read error; the protein given is the translation of the DNA.

TCRdb redid clone calling on the multiplex PCR reads using CATT. This table has under 60,000 delta-chain clones, approximately 1.5% appearing once. The V segment lost 0 bases and the J segment 0 bases; nucleotides outside the gene matches: 15. CDR1 is GEAIGNYY, CDR2 EKD, per germline. The CDR3 is made up of 19 amino acids. Flow sorting of PBMC yielded separate Vgamma9/Vdelta2+ and Vdelta2-negative gammadelta T cell populations for bulk repertoire analysis. The chain joins TRDV2 to TRDJ1; 7 bases line up with TRDD3. The J gene was missing in TCRdb and was found by matching the end of the DNA to germline. The receptor's source is a pool of human donors (malaria-infected and uninfected, not separated). Sequencing was done on a sample of gamma-delta T cells from blood. CDR3 loop: CACDTGQLGERVYTDKLIF. The DNA of the CDR3 is TGTGCCTGTGACACCGGCCAATTGGGGGAGCGGGTGTACACCGATAAACTCATCTTT.